Listed below are T cell receptor beta chains from one sample, sequenced in a study of vaccination and CD4 T cells after COVID-19. Each CDR3 protein is one row after TCRdb ran MiXCR on the PCR reads. The sample comprises around 20,000 distinct CDR3 sequences, about 60% of which are singletons, and 1.1% rests with the top ten. Sequenced material: CD4+ T cells from blood, taken after SARS-CoV-2 vaccination. The receptors shown here come from a human donor who had recovered from COVID-19. Each CDR3 is given with its conserved first and last residue. The D gene is left open where the match is weak. Clone sizes are given selectively: once, few, many, or a class where the clone is expanded.

clone size: .; J gene: TRBJ1-6; D gene: .; V gene: TRBV30; CDR3 DNA: TGTGCCTGGAGGCTCAGGAAGGATTCACCCCTCCACTTT; CDR3 protein: CAWRLRKDSPLHF
clone size: .; J gene: TRBJ2-5; D gene: .; V gene: TRBV7-9; CDR3 DNA: TGTGCCAGCCAATGGGGTCGTGAGACCCAGTACTTC; CDR3 protein: CASQWGRETQYF
clone size: .; J gene: TRBJ1-1; D gene: .; V gene: TRBV28; CDR3 DNA: TGTGCCAGCAGTTTATCCAACGGACAGACCGACCCCAACACTGAAGCTTTCTTT; CDR3 protein: CASSLSNGQTDPNTEAFF
clone size: .; J gene: TRBJ2-1; D gene: .; V gene: TRBV2; CDR3 DNA: TGTGCCAGCAGTGAAGTGTTAGGGAACTACAATGAGCAGTTCTTC; CDR3 protein: CASSEVLGNYNEQFF
clone size: .; J gene: TRBJ1-5; D gene: TRBD1; V gene: TRBV27; CDR3 DNA: TGTGCCAGCAGCCCCGGACAGGGTTTTATTCAGCCCCAGCATTTT; CDR3 protein: CASSPGQGFIQPQHF
clone size: once; J gene: TRBJ2-3; D gene: .; V gene: TRBV7-9; CDR3 DNA: TGTGCCAGCAGCCTCCCCCGGGATACGCAGTATTTT; CDR3 protein: CASSLPRDTQYF
clone size: .; J gene: TRBJ2-3; D gene: .; V gene: TRBV20-1; CDR3 DNA: TGCAGTGCTAGAGAACCTGCTAGCACAGATACGCAGTATTTT; CDR3 protein: CSAREPASTDTQYF
clone size: .; J gene: TRBJ2-7; D gene: TRBD1; V gene: TRBV20-1; CDR3 DNA: TGCAGTGCTTGGACAGGGGCCTACGAGCAGTACTTC; CDR3 protein: CSAWTGAYEQYF
clone size: .; J gene: TRBJ1-5; D gene: TRBD1; V gene: TRBV20-1; CDR3 DNA: TGCAGTGCGCTAGTAGGGGGCCCTAATCAGCCCCAGCATTTT; CDR3 protein: CSALVGGPNQPQHF
clone size: .; J gene: TRBJ1-2; D gene: TRBD1; V gene: TRBV19; CDR3 DNA: TGTGCCAGTAGTGGGTCCGGGACAGAATTATCCTCCGGGGGCTACACCTTC; CDR3 protein: CASSGSGTELSSGGYTF
clone size: few; J gene: TRBJ2-1; D gene: TRBD2; V gene: TRBV7-8; CDR3 DNA: TGTGCCAGCAGCTTAGTGCCTAGCGGGAGAGTTGAGCAGTTCTTC; CDR3 protein: CASSLVPSGRVEQFF
clone size: .; J gene: TRBJ1-2; D gene: .; V gene: TRBV18; CDR3 DNA: TGTGCCAGCTCACCAGATCGAGGGGATGGTGGCTACACCTTC; CDR3 protein: CASSPDRGDGGYTF
clone size: .; J gene: TRBJ1-2; D gene: .; V gene: TRBV23-1; CDR3 DNA: TGCGCCAGCAGTCAATTTCTGGCGGCTTCGGGCACCTTC; CDR3 protein: CASSQFLAASGTF
clone size: .; J gene: TRBJ2-7; D gene: .; V gene: TRBV5-5; CDR3 DNA: TGTGCCAGCAGCCTGGCTAGCGCCTCCTACGAGCAGTACTTC; CDR3 protein: CASSLASASYEQYF
clone size: .; J gene: TRBJ1-5; D gene: TRBD1; V gene: TRBV6-5; CDR3 DNA: TGTGCCAGCAGTTACGGACAGGGGAGAGTGAGCAATCAGCCCCAGCATTTT; CDR3 protein: CASSYGQGRVSNQPQHF
clone size: .; J gene: TRBJ2-3; D gene: TRBD2; V gene: TRBV20-1; CDR3 DNA: TGCAGTGCTAGAGATCTGCTAGCGGGAGGGACAGATACGCAGTATTTT; CDR3 protein: CSARDLLAGGTDTQYF
clone size: .; J gene: TRBJ1-5; D gene: TRBD1; V gene: TRBV7-8; CDR3 DNA: TGTGCCAGCAGCCTTAGCGGACAGGTGGGACAGCCCCAGCATTTT; CDR3 protein: CASSLSGQVGQPQHF
clone size: .; J gene: TRBJ1-1; D gene: .; V gene: TRBV20-1; CDR3 DNA: TGCAGTGCTAGTGGGGGGATTAACACTGAAGCTTTCTTT; CDR3 protein: CSASGGINTEAFF
clone size: .; J gene: TRBJ1-1; D gene: .; V gene: TRBV12-5; CDR3 DNA: TGTGCTAGTGGTTTGGGAGTTGGAGGGGAAGGGGGTATGATTCCCACTGAAGCTTTCTTT; CDR3 protein: CASGLGVGGEGGMIPTEAFF
clone size: .; J gene: TRBJ1-1; D gene: .; V gene: TRBV10-3; CDR3 DNA: TGTGCCATCAGTGAGTCGGGGGGAATCGGGATCACTGAAGCTTTCTTT; CDR3 protein: CAISESGGIGITEAFF
clone size: .; J gene: TRBJ2-3; D gene: TRBD2; V gene: TRBV6-5; CDR3 DNA: TGTGCCAGCAGTTACGGGTCCCCGCGGGGGGATACGCAGTATTTT; CDR3 protein: CASSYGSPRGDTQYF
clone size: .; J gene: TRBJ2-1; D gene: TRBD1; V gene: TRBV7-3; CDR3 DNA: TGTGCCAGCAGCGTCGGCAGGGGGCACTCCTACAATGAGCAGTTCTTC; CDR3 protein: CASSVGRGHSYNEQFF
clone size: few; J gene: TRBJ2-3; D gene: TRBD1; V gene: TRBV20-1; CDR3 DNA: TGCAGGGCCCCGACAGGGATAGCAGATACGCAGTATTTT; CDR3 protein: CRAPTGIADTQYF
clone size: .; J gene: TRBJ2-7; D gene: .; V gene: TRBV19; CDR3 DNA: TGTGCCAGTAGTTCCCTTGACTCTCACGAGCAGTACTTC; CDR3 protein: CASSSLDSHEQYF
clone size: .; J gene: TRBJ1-6; D gene: TRBD1; V gene: TRBV19; CDR3 DNA: TGTGCCAGTAGTATCCAGGGGGTAGGCTCACCCCTCCACTTT; CDR3 protein: CASSIQGVGSPLHF
clone size: .; J gene: TRBJ2-6; D gene: .; V gene: TRBV10-2; CDR3 DNA: TGCGCCAGCAGTGAGTGGGGGGAGCCTGGGGCCAACGTCCTGACTTTC; CDR3 protein: CASSEWGEPGANVLTF
clone size: .; J gene: TRBJ2-1; D gene: .; V gene: TRBV27; CDR3 DNA: TGTGCCAGCAATCGAATTAGGAGTCTCGCCTACAATGAGCAGTTCTTC; CDR3 protein: CASNRIRSLAYNEQFF
clone size: few; J gene: TRBJ2-1; D gene: TRBD2; V gene: TRBV6-5; CDR3 DNA: TGTGCCAGCAGTTACTCAGACCCGGGAGGGCCCTACAATGAGCAGTTCTTC; CDR3 protein: CASSYSDPGGPYNEQFF
clone size: few; J gene: TRBJ2-7; D gene: TRBD1; V gene: TRBV10-2; CDR3 DNA: TGCGCCAGCAGTGAGTCGGACAGGGCGTCCTACGAGCAGTACTTC; CDR3 protein: CASSESDRASYEQYF
clone size: once; J gene: TRBJ2-5; D gene: .; V gene: TRBV20-1; CDR3 DNA: TGCAGTGCTAGAGAGGGGGGCGGTGGGGGCGAGACCCAGTACTTC; CDR3 protein: CSAREGGGGGETQYF
clone size: .; J gene: TRBJ2-5; D gene: TRBD1; V gene: TRBV19; CDR3 DNA: TGTGCCAGTAGTCGACAGGGCTGGGAGACCCAGTACTTC; CDR3 protein: CASSRQGWETQYF
clone size: .; J gene: TRBJ2-4; D gene: .; V gene: TRBV20-1; CDR3 DNA: TGCAGTGCACCAGTGTTGCTAGCCAAAAACATTCAGTACTTC; CDR3 protein: CSAPVLLAKNIQYF
clone size: .; J gene: TRBJ1-2; D gene: TRBD1; V gene: TRBV7-3; CDR3 DNA: TGTGCCAGCAGCCCCCCCCGGCGGACAGGGGTTTGCTATGGCTACACCTTC; CDR3 protein: CASSPPRRTGVCYGYTF
clone size: few; J gene: TRBJ1-1; D gene: .; V gene: TRBV21-1; CDR3 DNA: TGTGCCAGCAGCAAAGACAGGGGAGCTTTCTTT; CDR3 protein: CASSKDRGAFF
clone size: .; J gene: TRBJ2-5; D gene: .; V gene: TRBV4-2; CDR3 DNA: TGTGCCAGCAGCCCTACAAGTAGCCTTCAAGAGACCCAGTACTTC; CDR3 protein: CASSPTSSLQETQYF
clone size: .; J gene: TRBJ2-5; D gene: .; V gene: TRBV12-3/TRBV12-4; CDR3 DNA: TGTGCCAGCAGCCGTGGACCAGGACAAGAGACCCAGTACTTC; CDR3 protein: CASSRGPGQETQYF
clone size: .; J gene: TRBJ1-1; D gene: .; V gene: TRBV25-1; CDR3 DNA: TGTGCCAGCAGTGAATGGGGGGAGGCTTCAGCTTTCTTT; CDR3 protein: CASSEWGEASAFF
clone size: .; J gene: TRBJ1-1; D gene: .; V gene: TRBV2; CDR3 DNA: TGTGCCAGCACCGTGATAGCCACTGAAGCTTTCTTT; CDR3 protein: CASTVIATEAFF
clone size: .; J gene: TRBJ1-2; D gene: TRBD1; V gene: TRBV20-1; CDR3 DNA: TGCAGTGCTAAGGGGGCCAGGGGGATTGGCTACACCTTC; CDR3 protein: CSAKGARGIGYTF
clone size: .; J gene: TRBJ2-2; D gene: .; V gene: TRBV7-2; CDR3 DNA: TGTGCCAGCAGCTTAAGGTTCGGGGACTCGACCGGGGAGCTGTTTTTT; CDR3 protein: CASSLRFGDSTGELFF
clone size: .; J gene: TRBJ1-2; D gene: .; V gene: TRBV27; CDR3 DNA: TGTGCCAGCAGTTTTAACAGGGACTATGGCTACACCTTC; CDR3 protein: CASSFNRDYGYTF
clone size: .; J gene: TRBJ1-5; D gene: .; V gene: TRBV20-1; CDR3 DNA: TGCAGTGCTAAAGGGGATGGCAATCAGCCCCAGCATTTT; CDR3 protein: CSAKGDGNQPQHF
clone size: .; J gene: TRBJ1-3; D gene: .; V gene: TRBV19; CDR3 DNA: TGTGCCAGTGCAACAGGGTCGCGTGGAAACACCATATATTTT; CDR3 protein: CASATGSRGNTIYF
clone size: few; J gene: TRBJ1-5; D gene: .; V gene: TRBV6-1; CDR3 DNA: TGTGCCAGCAAGGGGGGGGCTAGCAATCAGCCCCAGCATTTT; CDR3 protein: CASKGGASNQPQHF
clone size: few; J gene: TRBJ1-5; D gene: .; V gene: TRBV20-1; CDR3 DNA: TGCAGCTCCATCGGGTTTAGCAATCAGCCCCAGCATTTT; CDR3 protein: CSSIGFSNQPQHF
clone size: .; J gene: TRBJ1-5; D gene: .; V gene: TRBV7-9; CDR3 DNA: TGTGCCAGCAGCTTGATGTCCCGGGGATGGGATCAGCCCCAGCATTTT; CDR3 protein: CASSLMSRGWDQPQHF
clone size: few; J gene: TRBJ2-7; D gene: .; V gene: TRBV20-1; CDR3 DNA: TGCAGTGCCCCTTCCCGGCGGAGCCACTCCTACGAGCAGTACTTC; CDR3 protein: CSAPSRRSHSYEQYF
clone size: few; J gene: TRBJ1-6; D gene: TRBD1; V gene: TRBV20-1; CDR3 DNA: TGCAGTGCTAGAAGCCAAATAGCGACAGGGCTCACCGATAATTCACCCCTCCACTTT; CDR3 protein: CSARSQIATGLTDNSPLHF
clone size: .; J gene: TRBJ1-3; D gene: .; V gene: TRBV12-3/TRBV12-4; CDR3 DNA: TGTGCCAGCAGTTTAATTGAAGGCGGAAACACCATATATTTT; CDR3 protein: CASSLIEGGNTIYF
clone size: once; J gene: TRBJ1-5; D gene: .; V gene: TRBV28; CDR3 DNA: TGTGCCAGCACCACCCAGCCCTCTGTTCAGCCCCAGCATTTT; CDR3 protein: CASTTQPSVQPQHF
clone size: .; J gene: TRBJ2-3; D gene: .; V gene: TRBV4-1; CDR3 DNA: TGCGCCAGCAGCCAAGCGATTTCAAGCGCCAACACAGATACGCAGTATTTT; CDR3 protein: CASSQAISSANTDTQYF